The 32 T cell receptor beta chains below come from one sample, sequenced in a study of blood T cell repertoires in COVID-19. Data came from immunoSEQ multiplex PCR; TCRdb stores just in-frame clones and leaves some out. The sample contains 250,000 to 350,000 clones, roughly 90% of which appear only once. The sample consisted of peripheral blood. The origin of the receptors is a woman between 55 and 75 years old with acute or convalescent COVID-19.

The chain recombines TRBV7-8 with TRBJ2-1; no clear D gene. Germline CDR1 SGHVS, CDR2 FQNEAQ. This CDR3 is built from 16 residues. V was clipped by 1 base and J by 0 bases, with 10 bases between them. This CDR3 reads CASSLGMRGSYNEQFF. CDR3 DNA sequence: TGTGCCAGCAGCTTAGGAATGCGAGGCTCCTACAATGAGCAGTTCTTC.

The chain joins TRBV7-9 to TRBJ2-7; tentatively, D is TRBD2 (6 bases). This CDR3 region has 16 residues. CDR1 is SEHNR, CDR2 FQNEAQ, per germline (reference sequence). The ends were cut back, 2 bases at V and 3 bases at J, with 17 bases in the middle. The CDR3 DNA sequence: TGTGCCAGCAGCTTACGGGGGACCGGGGGAAACTACGAGCAGTACTTC. Translation gives CASSLRGTGGNYEQYF.

The chain combines TRBV7-2 with TRBJ2-3, with 7 nucleotides matching TRBD2. This CDR3 region has 13 residues. V gave up 8 bases and J gave up 5 bases; unmatched junction bases: 7. CDR1 SGHTA and CDR2 FQGNSA come from the germline V gene. The CDR3 DNA reads as TGTGCCAGCGCGACTAGCTATTTAGATACGCAGTATTTT. Its protein product is CASATSYLDTQYF. Looking up the rest from reference TRBV7-2 and TRBJ2-3 gives the full variable domain: GAGVSQSPSNKVTEKGKDVELRCDPISGHTALYWYRQSLGQGLEFLIYFQGNSAPDKSGLPSDRFSAERTGGSVSTLTIQRTQQEDSAVYLCASATSYLDTQYFGPGTRLTVL.

Here the CDR3 DNA reads TGTGCCAGCAGTCACAGGGTTTCCTACGAGCAGTACTTC. Translated: CASSHRVSYEQYF. The chain employs TRBV5-6 and TRBJ2-7, with TRBD1 as a possible D gene (6 bases). CDR3 length: 13 amino acids. The V end was cut by 5 bases, the J end by 1 base, with 10 bases between. Germline V gene data show CDR1 as SGHDT and CDR2 as YYEEEE.

This clone was observed a handful of times. This rearrangement joins TRBV4-1 to TRBJ1-2; D is unresolved. The germline V and J ends were trimmed by 1 base and 0 bases, with 3 bases remaining between them. CDR1 MGHRA and CDR2 YSYEKL come from the germline V gene. This CDR3 has 13 amino acids. For the CDR3, the DNA is TGCGCCAGCAGCCAAGGGCCTAACTATGGCTACACCTTC. As protein: CASSQGPNYGYTF.

This rearrangement joins TRBV24-1 to TRBJ2-1; tentatively, D is TRBD2 (6 bases). The CDR3 contains 14 residues. V shed 9 bases and J shed 9 bases, with 20 bases lying between them. Per germline, CDR1 KGHDR and CDR2 SFDVKD. CDR3: CATSLGGDRGEQFF. The CDR3 DNA sequence: TGTGCCACCTCCCTGGGGGGAGACCGGGGTGAGCAGTTCTTC.

The CDR3 reads CAISENRAIGGYTF. In DNA, the CDR3 is TGTGCCATCAGTGAGAACAGGGCGATCGGTGGCTACACCTTC. This rearrangement joins TRBV10-3 to TRBJ1-2, with a possible D match to TRBD1 (6 bases). The length of the CDR3 is 14 residues. CDR1 ENHRY and CDR2 SYGVKD come from the germline V gene. With 2 bases removed from V and 7 bases from J, the gap between germline ends came to 14 bases.

J is TRBJ1-2 and V is TRBV28, with D perhaps TRBD1 (5 bases). Trimming took 3 bases from V and 2 from J, leaving 19 bases between them. CDR1 and CDR2 (germline): MDHEN, SYDVKM. The CDR3 contains 17 residues. CDR3 protein: CASSLERGVKGNYGYTF. CDR3 nucleotide sequence: TGTGCCAGCAGTTTGGAGCGGGGGGTTAAGGGGAACTATGGCTACACCTTC.

This chain connects TRBV12-3 or TRBV12-4 to TRBJ2-5, with 7 bases that match TRBD2. There are 13 residues in the CDR3. The junction had 3 bases not matched to a gene; V was cut back by 2 bases and J by 6 bases. The DNA of the CDR3 is TGTGCCAGCAGTTTAAGGGGAGGGAAGACCCAGTACTTC. Its protein is CASSLRGGKTQYF.

This chain uses TRBV14 with TRBJ1-2; unclear D gene. The germline V and J ends were trimmed by 4 bases and 0 bases, with 15 bases remaining between them. Per germline, CDR1 SGHDN and CDR2 FVKESK. The CDR3 contains 16 residues. CDR3 DNA sequence: TGTGCCAGCAGCCCATTCCGACAAGTAGCTAACTATGGCTACACCTTC. It yields the protein CASSPFRQVANYGYTF.

The V gene is TRBV3-1 (or the pseudogene TRBV3-2), the J gene TRBJ2-1, with D unclear. In germline, CDR1 is LGHDT, CDR2 YNNKEL (reference sequence). There are 14 residues in the CDR3. Trimming removed 0 bases from V and 8 bases from J, with 11 bases in between. CDR3 loop: CASSQDATIDEQFF. In nucleotides, the CDR3 is TGTGCCAGCAGCCAAGATGCGACAATCGATGAGCAGTTCTTC.

The chain has TRBV28 and TRBJ2-7; D might be TRBD1 (6 bases). Germline values: CDR1 MDHEN, CDR2 SYDVKM. V lost 5 bases to trimming and J lost 3 bases, with 14 bases between them. The CDR3 runs to 14 residues. CDR3 region: CASSLQGSRYEQYF. For the CDR3, the DNA is TGTGCCAGCAGTCTACAGGGTTCTCGCTACGAGCAGTACTTC.

V usage is TRBV19 and J usage is TRBJ1-2; 9 positions match TRBD1. J was trimmed by 4 bases and V by 4 bases; bases with no gene match: 4. The CDR3 spans 14 residues. Germline lookup yields CDR1 LNHDA and CDR2 SQIVND (reference sequence). The DNA of the CDR3 is TGTGCCAGTAGTAGACAGGGGGACGGCTATGGCTACACCTTC. Translating it yields CASSRQGDGYGYTF.

CDR3 region: CASRIGRGAFQETQYF. CDR3 DNA: TGTGCCAGCAGAATTGGGCGGGGGGCTTTCCAAGAGACCCAGTACTTC. V is TRBV11-2 and J is TRBJ2-5, with 8 bases aligning to TRBD2. The CDR3 contains 16 residues. The V and J ends lost 6 bases and 1 base, in that order; junction bases with no gene match: 10. The germline V gene encodes CDR1 SGHAT and CDR2 FQNNGV.

Details on this clone: The same CDR3 is also encoded by other DNA sequences in this sample. The chain uses TRBV6-2 or TRBV6-3 and TRBJ2-1; TRBD2 matches 10 bases. The CDR3 totals 16 residues. After removal of 4 bases from V and 1 base from J, the junction contained 4 bases not matched to a gene. Germline V gives CDR1 MNHEY, CDR2 SVGEGT. CDR3 sequence (DNA): TGTGCCAGCAGTTCAAGACTAGCGGGTTCCTACAATGAGCAGTTCTTC. Its translation is CASSSRLAGSYNEQFF.

CDR3 sequence reads: CASSLWGSSYEQYF. CDR3 DNA: TGTGCCAGCAGCTTATGGGGCAGCTCCTACGAGCAGTACTTC. The chain carries TRBV7-2 and TRBJ2-7; a weak D match, TRBD1 (5 bases). The V and J ends lost 2 bases and 0 bases respectively, with 8 bases between them. The germline gives CDR1 SGHTA, CDR2 FQGNSA. The CDR3 has 14 amino acids.

The rearrangement uses TRBV3-1 (or the pseudogene TRBV3-2) and TRBJ1-1; D is unclear. CDR1 LGHDT and CDR2 YNNKEL come from the germline V gene (reference sequence). The length of the CDR3 is 17 residues. V lost 3 bases, J lost 5 bases, and 22 bases lay in between. The CDR3 DNA reads as TGTGCCAGCAGCCACCTATTATCCCGTGGTTCGGGAACTGAAGCTTTCTTT. It is translated as CASSHLLSRGSGTEAFF.

This sequence joins TRBV5-4 and TRBJ1-2, with D perhaps TRBD1 (5 bases). This CDR3 has 16 amino acids. Between the trimmed V and J ends, which lost 4 bases and 5 bases, there was a span of 21 bases. The germline V gene has CDR1 SGHNT and CDR2 YYREEE (reference sequence). CDR3 nucleotide sequence: TGTGCCAGCAGCGGTCGGGCCGAGCGGGGGATATATGGCTACACCTTC. Its translation: CASSGRAERGIYGYTF.

CDR3 in amino acids: CASSPGWGQPQHF. DNA for the CDR3: TGTGCCAGTAGTCCAGGGTGGGGTCAGCCCCAGCATTTT. This sequence joins TRBV19 and TRBJ1-5, with D perhaps TRBD1 (5 bases). Germline CDR1 is LNHDA and CDR2 is SQIVND (reference sequence). CDR3 length: 13 amino acids. The V end lost 5 bases, the J end lost 6 bases, and 11 bases lay between the germline ends.

This clone occurred once. The CDR3 protein is CASRIEANEKLFF. DNA of the CDR3: TGTGCCAGCAGGATTGAGGCTAATGAAAAACTGTTTTTT. The rearrangement uses TRBV7-9 and TRBJ1-4; D gene unclear. CDR1 and CDR2 (germline): SEHNR, FQNEAQ (reference sequence). This CDR3 has 13 residues. V was shortened by 6 bases and J by 3 bases, with 8 bases between the two germline ends.

This chain joins TRBV14 and TRBJ2-5, with D unresolved. Germline assignment: CDR1 SGHDN and CDR2 FVKESK. The ends were cut back, 2 bases at V and 1 base at J, with 11 bases in the middle. There are 15 residues in the CDR3. CDR3 sequence: CASSQRRSAQETQYF. The CDR3 bases are TGTGCCAGCAGCCAACGTCGCAGTGCCCAAGAGACCCAGTACTTC.

This clone was recorded a few times. This chain joins TRBV29-1 and TRBJ1-2; D is unclear. Germline CDR1 SQVTM, CDR2 ANQGSEA. Trimming removed 6 bases from V and 8 bases from J, with 16 bases in between. This CDR3 is built from 12 residues. The DNA of the CDR3 is TGCAGCGTATTAGCCACTATAAACGGCTACACCTTC. Residues: CSVLATINGYTF.

The count of this clone is one. The chain recombines TRBV3-1 (or the pseudogene TRBV3-2) with TRBJ2-7; TRBD2 agrees at 13 bases. CDR1 and CDR2 from the germline V gene are LGHDT and YNNKEL (reference sequence). Trimming at V came to 1 base and at J to 5 bases, leaving 8 bases not matched to a gene. The CDR3 has 17 amino acids. CDR3 DNA: TGTGCCAGCAGCCAAGTTTTACTAGCGGGGGGGCGGAACGAGCAGTACTTC. Translation gives CASSQVLLAGGRNEQYF.

The rearrangement uses TRBV9 and TRBJ2-1; 10 bases align to TRBD2. J gave up 5 bases and V 3 bases, and 5 bases lay outside the gene matches. CDR1 and CDR2 from the germline V gene are SGDLS and YYNGEE. The CDR3 runs to 15 residues. In DNA, the CDR3 is TGTGCCAGCAGCGGGGGACTAGCGAACAACAATGAGCAGTTCTTC. This sequence encodes CASSGGLANNNEQFF.

The chain recombines TRBV3-1 (or the pseudogene TRBV3-2) with TRBJ1-6; D is ambiguous. Germline CDR1 LGHDT, CDR2 YNNKEL (reference sequence). The CDR3 consists of 13 residues. Trimming took off 4 bases at V and 10 bases at J, with 11 bases between the two ends. CDR3 loop: CASSPQVVSPLHF. CDR3 coding DNA: TGTGCCAGCAGCCCACAAGTTGTCTCACCCCTCCACTTT.

J is TRBJ1-4 and V is TRBV3-1 (or the pseudogene TRBV3-2), with TRBD1 matching over 9 bases. J gave up 3 bases and V 5 bases, and 4 bases lay outside the gene matches. The CDR3 spans 15 residues. Germline CDR1 LGHDT, CDR2 YNNKEL (reference sequence). CDR3 in amino acids: CASSIRQGANEKLFF. The CDR3, as DNA: TGTGCCAGCAGCATCCGACAGGGGGCTAATGAAAAACTGTTTTTT.

The rearrangement joins TRBV6-2 or TRBV6-3 to TRBJ1-1; 9 bases line up with TRBD1. CDR1 is MNHEY, CDR2 SVGEGT, per germline. V dropped 0 bases and J dropped 6; count of bases not matched to a gene: 5. The CDR3 spans 15 residues. CDR3 nucleotides: TGTGCCAGCAGTTACTCTACCACAGGGGGCCCTGAAGCTTTCTTT. Its protein is CASSYSTTGGPEAFF.

Comments on this clone: This sample also contains other DNA sequences that code for the same CDR3. The rearrangement joins TRBV27 to TRBJ2-1; 13 nucleotides align to TRBD2. The CDR3 is 15 amino acids. The trim removed 2 bases at V and 6 bases at J, leaving 1 base unmatched. CDR1 is MNHEY, CDR2 SMNVEV, per germline (reference sequence). CDR3 DNA: TGTGCCAGCAGTTTAAGACTAGCGGGAGGCAATGAGCAGTTCTTC. Protein product: CASSLRLAGGNEQFF.

V and J are TRBV3-1 (or the pseudogene TRBV3-2) and TRBJ2-7, with TRBD2 identical over 7 bases. Germline assignment: CDR1 LGHDT and CDR2 YNNKEL (reference sequence). Trimming cost V 0 bases and J 1 base; bases outside gene matches: 3. The CDR3 has 15 amino acids. As DNA, the CDR3 is TGTGCCAGCAGCCAAGATACCGGGGGGTCCTACGAGCAGTACTTC. The encoded protein is CASSQDTGGSYEQYF.

CDR3 coding DNA: TGTGCCAGCAGTCCAGGGGAAGGACGCACAGATACGCAGTATTTT. Translated: CASSPGEGRTDTQYF. The chain carries TRBV28 and TRBJ2-3, with TRBD1 as a possible D gene (6 bases). The germline V gene encodes CDR1 MDHEN and CDR2 SYDVKM. The CDR3 consists of 15 residues. V gave up 5 bases and J gave up 1 base, with 13 bases separating them.

The chain carries TRBV2 and TRBJ2-2; the D gene is possibly TRBD1 (6 bases). Between the trimmed V and J ends, which lost 6 bases and 7 bases, there was a span of 12 bases. This CDR3 spans 13 amino acids. CDR1 SNHLY and CDR2 FYNNEI come from the germline V gene. The chain's CDR3 is CASSRTVNGELFF. The CDR3 DNA reads as TGTGCCAGCAGCAGGACAGTTAACGGGGAGCTGTTTTTT.

CDR3 region: CASSKDSSGLYNEQFF. CDR3 nucleotide sequence: TGTGCCAGCAGCAAGGACTCTAGCGGACTATACAATGAGCAGTTCTTC. The J gene is TRBJ2-1, the V gene TRBV21-1; whether TRBD2, the table's D call, matches the DNA was not checked. TRBV21-1 is a listed pseudogene. This CDR3 comprises 16 residues.